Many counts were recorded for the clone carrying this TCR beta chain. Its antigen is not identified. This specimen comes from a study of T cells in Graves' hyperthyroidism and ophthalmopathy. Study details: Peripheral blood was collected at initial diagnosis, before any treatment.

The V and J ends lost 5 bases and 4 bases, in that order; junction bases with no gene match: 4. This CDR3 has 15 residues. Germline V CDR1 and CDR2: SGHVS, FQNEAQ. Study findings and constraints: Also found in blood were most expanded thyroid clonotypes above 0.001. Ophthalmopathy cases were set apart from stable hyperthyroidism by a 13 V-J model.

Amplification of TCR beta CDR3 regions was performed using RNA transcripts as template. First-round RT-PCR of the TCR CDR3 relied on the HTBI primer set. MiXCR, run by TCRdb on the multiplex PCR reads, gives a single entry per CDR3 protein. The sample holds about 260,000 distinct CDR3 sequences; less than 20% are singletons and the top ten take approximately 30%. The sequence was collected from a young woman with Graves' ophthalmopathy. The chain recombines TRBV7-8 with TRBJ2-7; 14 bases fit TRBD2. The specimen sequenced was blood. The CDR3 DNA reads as TGTGCCAGCAGCCCTCGGACTAGCGGGAGGTACGAGCAGTACTTC. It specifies CASSPRTSGRYEQYF.